Presented here are 5 T cell receptor beta chains from one specimen sequenced in a study of regulatory T cells in long-lasting Graves disease. For TCR beta, libraries came from iRepertoire HTBI primers and Arm-PCR of CDR3 regions. TCRdb itself ran the multiplex PCR reads through MiXCR, one entry per CDR3 protein. The sample has 300,000 or so distinct CDR3 sequences, around a fifth seen once. Time point of the sample: persistent/refractory GD, antithyroid drugs over 5 years with positive TRAb. The TCR library was made from RNA that had been extracted from PBMCs in TRIzol. The specimen comprised peripheral blood mononuclear cells (PBMCs), sampled when the disease was refractory, from a patient treated with antithyroid drugs. Receptors originate from a female donor with Graves disease.

Of note for this clonotype: This may arise from a read error, as a much more abundant clone is one base away. V gene TRBV20-1 combines with J gene TRBJ1-1; D is unresolved. The CDR3 spans 14 residues. Germline CDR1 is DFQATT and CDR2 is SNEGSKA (reference sequence). The CDR3 region is CSARGLDTYTEALF. The CDR3 nucleotides read TGCAGTGCTAGAGGGCTTGACACTTACACTGAAGCTCTCTTT.

This clonotype was found many times. The chain is built from TRBV12-5 and TRBJ1-1; D remains ambiguous. The germline V gene has CDR1 LGHNT and CDR2 FRNRAP. V gave up 5 bases and J gave up 3 bases, with 7 bases separating them. The CDR3 totals 12 residues. CDR3 protein: CASGTDYTEAFF. The CDR3 coding sequence is TGTGCTAGTGGTACAGATTACACTGAAGCTTTCTTT.

The chain joins TRBV27 to TRBJ2-2, with 7 bases that match TRBD2. The CDR3 sequence is 16 residues long. V shed 2 bases, J shed 4 bases, and the junction held 7 bases outside the gene matches. Germline CDR1 and CDR2: MNHEY and SMNVEV (reference sequence). CDR3 region: CASSLKRDHRTGELFF. The CDR3 region has the DNA TGTGCCAGCAGTTTAAAGCGGGACCATCGCACCGGGGAGCTGTTTTTT.

Many counts were recorded for this clonotype. The V call is TRBV18, the J call TRBJ2-5, with D maybe TRBD1 (5 bases). The CDR3 consists of 13 residues. Germline values: CDR1 KGHSH, CDR2 LQKENI. V was pared by 3 bases and J by 5 bases, with 10 bases between. The CDR3 loop reads CASSPVAGETQYF. The CDR3 DNA is TGTGCCAGCTCACCTGTGGCAGGGGAGACCCAGTACTTC.

There are many counts of this clonotype. This CDR3 is CASSLIRETQYF. For the CDR3, the DNA is TGTGCCAGCAGTTTAATCCGGGAGACCCAGTACTTC. V gene TRBV28 combines with J gene TRBJ2-5; D remains ambiguous. The CDR3 spans 12 residues. V dropped 2 bases and J dropped 5 bases, with 6 bases sitting between them. In germline, CDR1 is MDHEN, CDR2 SYDVKM.